The source of this T cell receptor beta chain is a study of PD-L1 blockade in urothelial cancer (dated by TCRdb to 2017 to 2019). Describing the broader study: All patients started therapy in the mid-2010s and received atezolizumab 1,200 mg intravenously every 3 weeks. Blood samples were analyzed at two time points: 3 weeks after treatment start (second dose) and 6 weeks after treatment start. The study, an exploratory multi-omic analysis, examined somatic, immune and clinical correlates of response to PD-L1 blockade with atezolizumab in urothelial cancer. Patients had an ECOG performance status of 0 or 1 and had received between 0 and 3 prior chemotherapy regimens. Durable clinical benefit was defined as a progression-free survival longer than 6 months, and TCR features were additionally tested against progression-free survival and overall survival. Pretreatment blood TCR-seq was available for twenty-nine patients, at least one posttreatment blood collection was obtained for 25 or so patients, and tumor TCR-seq was available for 25 or so patients. In the same patients, whole exome sequencing and RNA sequencing of pretreatment tumors were performed in addition to TCR sequencing. TCR sequencing covered pretreatment tumor samples and matched, serially collected peripheral blood taken before and after atezolizumab treatment. About 85% of the roughly 29 patients were identified as males with urothelial cancer of bladder origin, and a prior smoking history was reported by 18 of 29 patients. Durable clinical benefit was achieved by nine patients and was not achieved by 20 patients. Blood samples gave median yields of around 150,000 T cells and 80,000 or so unique TCRs, along with a median clonality of about 0.084.

With respect to this clone: Its antigen specificity is not known. One base away there is no much larger clone; base qualities are not given.

The sample's time point label, decoded: pretreatment peripheral blood. The cohort comprised around 30 patients with locally advanced or metastatic urothelial carcinoma treated at Memorial Sloan Kettering on a trial protocol. Peripheral blood mononuclear cells were collected pretreatment and during treatment, with between 1 and 8 total time points per patient. The Qiagen DNeasy Blood extraction kit was used to purify genomic DNA from total PBMCs and tumor samples. PBMCs were collected pretreatment and during treatment, and were isolated and stored as previously described. Each PCR received spiked-in synthetic TCR analog templates so that absolute template abundance could be estimated from read counts. The immunoSEQ assay used bias-controlled V and J gene primers to amplify TCRbeta CDR3 regions from genomic DNA. Rearranged TCRbeta segments were sequenced at approximately 20X coverage. As for the original processing: Clustering was used to correct sequencing errors, and CDR3s were annotated against IMGT to assign V, D and J genes. Only productive TCRbeta rearrangements were used in downstream analyses, excluding out-of-frame or stop-codon sequences. Clonality was computed as one minus Shannon entropy normalized by the log of the number of unique productive sequences. Fisher's exact test with Benjamini-Hochberg correction, at a threshold of adjusted p below 0.01, was used to find clones that differed between time points or between blood and tumor. Imported from immuneACCESS, the table was reduced by TCRdb to in-frame sequences with V and J called. These copies leave out some clones; in studies compared against another copy, an unresolved V gene accounts for under half, and the cause of the remainder is not known. That table furnishes V, J and clone size, whereas the DNA furnished D and trimming. In this sample the table shows about 79,000 clones, roughly 86% of which occur a single time. Around 14% of the sample is held by the ten biggest clonotypes.

Findings and caveats that apply to the study as a whole: Small sample size (n ≈ 27) and many exploratory analyses mean the results are intended to be hypothesis-generating. A pretreatment peripheral blood TCR clonality below the median was linked to improved progression-free and overall survival. Greater expansion of tumor-associated TCR clones in peripheral blood 3 weeks after the start of treatment was observed in patients with durable benefit (n of about 24, p = 0.022).

Trimming costs V 1 base and J 4 bases, and their ends lie 17 bases apart. The CDR3, from cysteine to phenylalanine, totals 17 residues. Here the CDR3 DNA is all that survives: 51 bases in frame from base 1. CDR1 and CDR2 (SGHTA, FQGTGA) derive from the germline V gene. This receptor was taken from a man between 60 and 70 years old with urothelial cancer. This chain joins TRBV7-3 to TRBJ1-3, with the D gene too uncertain to name. The material was PBMCs, obtained around atezolizumab (anti-PD-L1) treatment. The CDR3 reads CASSLSGGKGSGNTIYF. The nucleotide sequence is TGTGCCAGCAGCTTAAGCGGAGGAAAGGGCAGCGGAAACACCATATATTTT.